Below are 8 T cell receptor beta chains sequenced from a single sample in a study of blood T cells in healthy people across ages. The use of a sample-barcoded 5' primer and a J-beta primer mix characterized a second PCR of roughly 6 to 12 cycles. TCRdb re-called the 5' RACE reads through MiXCR, storing one row per CDR3 protein. The table shows around 700,000 distinct CDR3 sequences, with 20% to 25% occurring only once. This sample was shared with a second study, whose subject was T cells of mothers and their children.

Material: blood. These TCRs come from a boy between 10 and 17 years old in good health.

The J gene is TRBJ2-3, the V gene TRBV10-2, with 8 bases lining up with TRBD2. Per germline, CDR1 WSHSY and CDR2 SAAADI. This CDR3 has 15 residues. V dropped 9 bases and J dropped 3; count of bases not matched to a gene: 11. The CDR3 nucleotides read TGCGCCAGTCTTGCAACGAGCGGGGGAACAGATACGCAGTATTTT. It specifies CASLATSGGTDTQYF.

This clonotype was counted a few times. The CDR3 nucleotides are TGTGCCAGCAGCACAACAGGGGTCGATGAAAAACTGTTTTTT. The encoded protein is CASSTTGVDEKLFF. V and J are TRBV7-9 and TRBJ1-4; TRBD1 matches at 7 bases. The CDR3 totals 14 residues. The germline gives CDR1 SEHNR, CDR2 FQNEAQ (reference sequence). Trimming removed 5 bases from V and 6 bases from J; junction bases left unmatched: 6.

This clonotype has only a few counts. CDR3 loop: CASTPDRVDEQYF. CDR3 nucleotide sequence: TGTGCCAGCACCCCGGACAGGGTCGACGAGCAGTACTTC. The chain has TRBV12-3 or TRBV12-4 and TRBJ2-1; 8 bases agree with TRBD1. TRBJ2-7 explains the end of the DNA better; the J call may be wrong. This CDR3 is built from 13 residues.

V gene TRBV7-9 combines with J gene TRBJ2-1; D is unclear. The CDR3 loop spans 12 amino acids. Germline CDR1 and CDR2: SEHNR and FQNEAQ (reference sequence). The V end lost 5 bases, the J end lost 5 bases, and 7 bases lay between the germline ends. The CDR3 nucleotides read TGTGCCAGCAGCCCCCACCACAATGAGCAGTTCTTC. It codes for CASSPHHNEQFF.

The table lists this clonotype with a few counts. The J gene is TRBJ2-3, the V gene TRBV6-2 or TRBV6-3, with 8 bases aligning to TRBD2. CDR3 length: 19 residues. With V trimmed by 4 bases and J by 2 bases, 17 bases remained unmatched. Germline loops: CDR1 MNHEY, CDR2 SVGEGT. As DNA, the CDR3 is TGTGCCAGCAGTTCCCTAGCGGGTCTACCCCCAGACTCCACAGATACGCAGTATTTT. Its translation is CASSSLAGLPPDSTDTQYF.

The chain carries TRBV5-5 and TRBJ2-1, with 9 positions matching TRBD1. The CDR3 sequence is 14 residues long. Germline-derived CDR1 and CDR2 are SGHKS and YYEKEE (reference sequence). V dropped 1 base and J dropped 6; count of bases not matched to a gene: 2. Here the CDR3 DNA reads TGTGCCAGCAGCTTGTTGGACAGGGGCAATGAGCAGTTCTTC. Translating it yields CASSLLDRGNEQFF.

This clonotype was seen a handful of times. The rearrangement joins TRBV3-1 to TRBJ2-3; D call uncertain. Germline V gene sequence: CDR1 LGHDT, CDR2 YNNKEL (reference sequence). Trimming removed 1 base from V and 1 base from J, with 12 bases in between. CDR3 length: 16 amino acids. The CDR3 spells CASSQGLFRGTDTQYF. In DNA, the CDR3 is TGTGCCAGCAGCCAAGGGCTCTTTAGGGGCACAGATACGCAGTATTTT.

This clonotype was seen only a few times. V usage is TRBV9 and J usage is TRBJ2-1; no firm D call. The last part of the DNA fits TRBJ2-5 better; the J call may be wrong. The CDR3 is 14 amino acids. The germline CDR1 and CDR2 sequences are SGDLS and YYNGEE. This CDR3 is CASSVGTTQETQYF. In DNA form, the CDR3 reads TGTGCCAGCAGCGTGGGTACTACCCAAGAGACCCAGTACTTC.